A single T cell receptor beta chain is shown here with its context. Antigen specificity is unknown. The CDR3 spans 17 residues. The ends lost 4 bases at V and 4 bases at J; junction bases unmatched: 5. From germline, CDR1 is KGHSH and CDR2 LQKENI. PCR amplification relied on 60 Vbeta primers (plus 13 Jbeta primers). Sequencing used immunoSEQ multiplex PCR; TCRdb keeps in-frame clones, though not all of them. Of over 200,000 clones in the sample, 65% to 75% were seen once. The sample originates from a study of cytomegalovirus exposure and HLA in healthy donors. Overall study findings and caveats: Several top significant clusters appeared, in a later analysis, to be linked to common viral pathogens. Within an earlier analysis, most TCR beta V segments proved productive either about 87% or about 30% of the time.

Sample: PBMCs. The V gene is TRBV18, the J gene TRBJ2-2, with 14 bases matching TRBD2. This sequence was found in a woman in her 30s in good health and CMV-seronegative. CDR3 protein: CASSQGLAGDITGELFF. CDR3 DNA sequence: TGTGCCAGCTCACAGGGACTAGCGGGGGACATCACCGGGGAGCTGTTTTTT.